The entry that follows covers one T cell receptor (beta chain) sequence. Its antigen target is currently unknown. Nothing much larger sits one base from this clone, and base qualities are not available. For every enrolled patient, mismatch repair deficiency was confirmed by either polymerase chain reaction or immunohistochemistry. TCR sequencing was performed for a few patients who responded to pembrolizumab therapy. The phase II trial prospectively tested pembrolizumab PD-1 blockade in advanced mismatch repair-deficient cancers regardless of tissue of origin. Peripheral blood T cell samples were serially collected before and at multiple times after PD-1 blockade was started. The timing of each blood sample was reported as weeks after the first dose of pembrolizumab. The protocol used for the library was the immunoSEQ multiplex PCR assay. Drawn from immuneACCESS, this table holds only the in-frame rearrangements with V and J called that TCRdb kept. Clones are partly lost; checked studies trace under half to an unresolved V gene and leave the rest unexplained. Across this sample there are about 51,000 clones, with 78% seen only once. About 3% of the sample belongs to the ten largest clones.

This entry belongs to a study of PD-1 blockade in mismatch repair-deficient tumors (dated by TCRdb to about 2017). General notes on the study: Between late 2013 and 2016, more than 75 consecutive patients with some twelve mismatch repair-deficient cancer types, all previously treated and progressing, were enrolled in the trial. Deep sequencing of TCR CDR3 regions was used to track tumor-associated T cell clones in peripheral blood of patients responding to PD-1 blockade. The study at large found these results: After pembrolizumab, tumor-resident clones, which were often undetectable in blood before treatment, expanded rapidly and then contracted, generally ahead of radiologic responses.

Sequencing used peripheral blood, obtained 4 weeks after starting pembrolizumab. The sequence derives from an adult with mismatch repair-deficient cancer.

Here is the DNA: TGTGCCAGCAGCGCCCCCCAGGAACTCAAGGGGACCCAGTACTTC. This yields the protein CASSAPQELKGTQYF. Rearrangement joined TRBV9 to TRBJ2-5; the D gene lacks a confident call. Via the germline V gene, CDR1 is SGDLS and CDR2 YYNGEE. V loses 3 bases of germline sequence and J loses 7 bases, and the interval between the two ends is 19 bases. The CDR3 sequence holds 15 residues, the cysteine and phenylalanine included. The entry retains the CDR3 DNA only, 45 bases that are in frame from base 1. Full variable domain (CDR3 extended with the reference TRBV9 and TRBJ2-5 proteins): DSGVTQTPKHLITATGQRVTLRCSPRSGDLSVYWYQQSLDQGLQFLIQYYNGEERAKGNILERFSAQQFPDLHSELNLSSLELGDSALYFCASSAPQELKGTQYFGPGTRLLVL.